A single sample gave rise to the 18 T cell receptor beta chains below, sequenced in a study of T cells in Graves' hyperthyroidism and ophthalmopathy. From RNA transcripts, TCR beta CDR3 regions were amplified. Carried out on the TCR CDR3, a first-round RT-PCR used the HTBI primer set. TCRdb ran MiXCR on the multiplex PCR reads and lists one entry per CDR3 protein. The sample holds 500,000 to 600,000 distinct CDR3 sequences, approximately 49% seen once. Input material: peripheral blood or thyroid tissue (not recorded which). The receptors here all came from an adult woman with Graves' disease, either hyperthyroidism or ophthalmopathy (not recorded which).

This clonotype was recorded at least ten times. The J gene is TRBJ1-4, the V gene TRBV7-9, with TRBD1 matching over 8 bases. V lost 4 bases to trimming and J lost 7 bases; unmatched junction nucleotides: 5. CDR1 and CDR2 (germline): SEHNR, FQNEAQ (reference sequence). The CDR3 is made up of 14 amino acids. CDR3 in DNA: TGTGCCAGCAGCTATGGACAGGGACTTGAAAAACTGTTTTTT. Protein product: CASSYGQGLEKLFF.

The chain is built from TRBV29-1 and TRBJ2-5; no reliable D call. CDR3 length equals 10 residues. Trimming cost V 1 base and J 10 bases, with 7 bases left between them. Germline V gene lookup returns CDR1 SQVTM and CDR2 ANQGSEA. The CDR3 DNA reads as TGCAGCGTTGAAGGGGAAATCCAGTACTTC. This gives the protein CSVEGEIQYF.

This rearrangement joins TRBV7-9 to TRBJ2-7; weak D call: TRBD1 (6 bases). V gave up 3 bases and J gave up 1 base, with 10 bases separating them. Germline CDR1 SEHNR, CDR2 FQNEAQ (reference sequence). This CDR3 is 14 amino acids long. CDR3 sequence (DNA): TGTGCCAGCAGCTTTAGGACAGCTTCCTACGAGCAGTACTTC. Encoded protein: CASSFRTASYEQYF. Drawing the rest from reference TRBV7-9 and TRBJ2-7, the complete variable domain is DTGVSQNPRHKITKRGQNVTFRCDPISEHNRLYWYRQTLGQGPEFLTYFQNEAQLEKSRLLSDRFSAERPKGSFSTLEIQRTEQGDSAMYLCASSFRTASYEQYFGPGTRLTVT.

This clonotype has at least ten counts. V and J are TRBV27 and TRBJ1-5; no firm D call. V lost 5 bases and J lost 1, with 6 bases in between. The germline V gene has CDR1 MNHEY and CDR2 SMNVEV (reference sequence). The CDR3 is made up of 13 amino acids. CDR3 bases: TGTGCCAGCAGTCCTCGAAGCAATCAGCCCCAGCATTTT. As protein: CASSPRSNQPQHF.

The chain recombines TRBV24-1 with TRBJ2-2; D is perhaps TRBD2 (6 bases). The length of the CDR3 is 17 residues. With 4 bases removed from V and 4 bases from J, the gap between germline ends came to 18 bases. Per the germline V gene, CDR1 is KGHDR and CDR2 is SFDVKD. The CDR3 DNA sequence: TGTGCCACCAGTGACCTGGTGGGGGAGGATGTCACCGGGGAGCTGTTTTTT. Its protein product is CATSDLVGEDVTGELFF.

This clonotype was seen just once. This CDR3 is CASSMWAGYGYTF. The CDR3 coding sequence is TGTGCCAGTAGTATGTGGGCGGGCTATGGCTACACCTTC. V and J are TRBV19 and TRBJ1-2; D is undetermined. Germline assignment: CDR1 LNHDA and CDR2 SQIVND (reference sequence). This CDR3 contains 13 residues. V was cut by 3 bases and J by 4 bases, with 9 bases left in between.

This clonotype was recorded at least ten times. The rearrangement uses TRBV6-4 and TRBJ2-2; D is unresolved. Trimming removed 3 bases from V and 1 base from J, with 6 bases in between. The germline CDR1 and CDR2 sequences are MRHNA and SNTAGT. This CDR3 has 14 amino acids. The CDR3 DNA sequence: TGTGCCAGCAGTGAGGGGATGAACACCGGGGAGCTGTTTTTT. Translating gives CASSEGMNTGELFF.

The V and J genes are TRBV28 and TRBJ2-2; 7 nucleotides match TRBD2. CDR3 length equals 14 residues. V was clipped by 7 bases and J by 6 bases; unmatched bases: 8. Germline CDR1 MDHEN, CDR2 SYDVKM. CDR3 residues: CASTTWGRAGELFF. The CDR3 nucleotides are TGTGCCAGCACCACCTGGGGGAGGGCCGGGGAGCTGTTTTTT. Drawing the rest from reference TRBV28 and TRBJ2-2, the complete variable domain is DVKVTQSSRYLVKRTGEKVFLECVQDMDHENMFWYRQDPGLGLRLIYFSYDVKMKEKGDIPEGYSVSREKKERFSLILESASTNQTSMYLCASTTWGRAGELFFGEGSRLTVL.

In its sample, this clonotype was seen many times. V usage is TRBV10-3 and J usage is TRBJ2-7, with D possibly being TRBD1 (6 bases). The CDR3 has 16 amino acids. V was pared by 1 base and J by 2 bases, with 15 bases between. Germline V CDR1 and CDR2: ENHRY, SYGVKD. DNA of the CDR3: TGTGCCATCAGTGAGTACTGGAACAGGGCAGCCTACGAGCAGTACTTC. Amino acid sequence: CAISEYWNRAAYEQYF.

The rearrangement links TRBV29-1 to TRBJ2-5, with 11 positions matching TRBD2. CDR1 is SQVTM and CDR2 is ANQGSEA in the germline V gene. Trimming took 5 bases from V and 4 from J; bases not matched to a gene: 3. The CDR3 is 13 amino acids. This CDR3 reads CSVLGLAVETQYF. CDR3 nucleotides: TGCAGCGTTCTGGGACTAGCGGTAGAGACCCAGTACTTC.

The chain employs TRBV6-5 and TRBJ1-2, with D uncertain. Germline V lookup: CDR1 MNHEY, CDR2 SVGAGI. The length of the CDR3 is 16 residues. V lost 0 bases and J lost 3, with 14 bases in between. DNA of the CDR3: TGTGCCAGCAGTTACTCGAGCAGGCTGCTCGACTATGGCTACACCTTC. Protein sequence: CASSYSSRLLDYGYTF.

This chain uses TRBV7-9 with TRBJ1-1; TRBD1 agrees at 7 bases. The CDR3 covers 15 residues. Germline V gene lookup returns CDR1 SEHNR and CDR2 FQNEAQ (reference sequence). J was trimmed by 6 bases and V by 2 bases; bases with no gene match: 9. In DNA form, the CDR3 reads TGTGCCAGCAGCTTAACAGTAGACAGGGTGGCTGAAGCTTTCTTT. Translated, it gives CASSLTVDRVAEAFF.

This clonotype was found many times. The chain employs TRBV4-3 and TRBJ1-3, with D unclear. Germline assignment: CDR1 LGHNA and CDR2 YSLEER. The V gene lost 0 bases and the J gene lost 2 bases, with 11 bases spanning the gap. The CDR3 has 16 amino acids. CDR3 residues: CASSQDVQYPGNTIYF. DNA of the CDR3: TGCGCCAGCAGCCAAGATGTCCAGTACCCTGGAAACACCATATATTTT.

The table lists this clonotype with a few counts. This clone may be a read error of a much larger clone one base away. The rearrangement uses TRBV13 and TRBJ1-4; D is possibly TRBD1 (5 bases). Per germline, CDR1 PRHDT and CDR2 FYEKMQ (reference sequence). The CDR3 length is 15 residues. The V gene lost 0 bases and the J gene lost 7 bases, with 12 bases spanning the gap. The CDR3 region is CASSLGTEVFEKLFF. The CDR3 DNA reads TGTGCCAGCAGCTTAGGGACAGAGGTTTTTGAAAAACTGTTTTTT.

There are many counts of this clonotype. CDR3 sequence (DNA): TGCAGTGCTATAAGAAACACTGAAGCTTTCTTT. Translation gives CSAIRNTEAFF. This chain links TRBV20-1 with TRBJ1-1; D remains ambiguous. Per germline, CDR1 DFQATT and CDR2 SNEGSKA (reference sequence). The CDR3 extends over 11 amino acids. Between the trimmed V and J ends, which lost 4 bases and 2 bases, there was a span of 5 bases.

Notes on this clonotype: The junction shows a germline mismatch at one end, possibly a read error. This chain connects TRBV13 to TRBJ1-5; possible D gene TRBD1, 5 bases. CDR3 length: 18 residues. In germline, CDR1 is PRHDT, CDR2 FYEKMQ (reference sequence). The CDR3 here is CASSFRRIQGLHPQPQHF. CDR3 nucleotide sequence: TGCGCCAGCAGCTTCCGACGGATCCAGGGACTCCACCCTCAGCCCCAGCATTTT.

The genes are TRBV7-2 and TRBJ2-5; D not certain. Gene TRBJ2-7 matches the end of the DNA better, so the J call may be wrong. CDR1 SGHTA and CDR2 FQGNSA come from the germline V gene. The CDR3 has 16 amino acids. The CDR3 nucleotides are TGTGCCAGCAGCTTACGACTCGGCAGATTGGACTACGAGCAGTACTTC. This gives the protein CASSLRLGRLDYEQYF.

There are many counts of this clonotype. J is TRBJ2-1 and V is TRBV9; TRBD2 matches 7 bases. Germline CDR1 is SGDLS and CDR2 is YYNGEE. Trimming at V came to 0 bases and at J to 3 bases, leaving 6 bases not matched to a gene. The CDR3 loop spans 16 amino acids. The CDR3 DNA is TGTGCCAGCAGCGTAGATGGACTAGGACTCTACAATGAGCAGTTCTTC. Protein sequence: CASSVDGLGLYNEQFF.